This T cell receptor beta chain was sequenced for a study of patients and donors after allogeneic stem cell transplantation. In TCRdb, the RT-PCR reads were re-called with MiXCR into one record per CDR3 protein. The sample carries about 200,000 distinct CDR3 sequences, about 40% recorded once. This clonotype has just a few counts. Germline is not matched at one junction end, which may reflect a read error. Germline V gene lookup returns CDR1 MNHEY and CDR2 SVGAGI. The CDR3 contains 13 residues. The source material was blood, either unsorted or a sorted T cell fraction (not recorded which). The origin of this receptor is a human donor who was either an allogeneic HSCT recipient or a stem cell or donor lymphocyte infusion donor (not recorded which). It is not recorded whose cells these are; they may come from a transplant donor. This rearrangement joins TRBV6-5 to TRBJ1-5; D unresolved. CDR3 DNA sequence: TGTGCCAGCAGCCAACTTAGCAATCAACCCCAGCATTTT. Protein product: CASSQLSNQPQHF.